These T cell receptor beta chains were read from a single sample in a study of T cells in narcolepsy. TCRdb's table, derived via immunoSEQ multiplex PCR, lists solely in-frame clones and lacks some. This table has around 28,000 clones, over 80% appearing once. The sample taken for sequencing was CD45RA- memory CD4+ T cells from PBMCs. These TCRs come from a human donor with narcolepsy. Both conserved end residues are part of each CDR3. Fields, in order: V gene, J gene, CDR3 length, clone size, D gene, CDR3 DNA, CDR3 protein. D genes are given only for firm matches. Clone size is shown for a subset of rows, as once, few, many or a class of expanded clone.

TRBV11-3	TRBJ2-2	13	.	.	TGTGCCAGCAGCTTAAGACACACCGGGGAGCTGTTTTTT	CASSLRHTGELFF
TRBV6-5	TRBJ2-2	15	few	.	TGTGCCAGCCGCCGGGACGCCTCGAACACCGGGGAGCTGTTTTTT	CASRRDASNTGELFF
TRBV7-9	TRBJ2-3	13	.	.	TGTGCCAGCAGCCCCAAGGGTCCGGATACGCAGTATTTT	CASSPKGPDTQYF
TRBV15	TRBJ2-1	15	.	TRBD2	TGTGCCACCAGCCCCCCCGGGACTATCGACAATGAGCAGTTCTTC	CATSPPGTIDNEQFF
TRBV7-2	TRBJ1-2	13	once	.	TGTGCCAGCAGCCTCCCTCGGGGCTATGGCTACACCTTC	CASSLPRGYGYTF
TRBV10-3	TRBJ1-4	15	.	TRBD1	TGTGCCATCAGCGAAGGAACAGGGGTTTTAGAAAAACTGTTTTTT	CAISEGTGVLEKLFF
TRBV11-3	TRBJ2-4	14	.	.	TGTGCCAGCAGCCAAACTGGAGGGGTTAACATTCAGTACTTC	CASSQTGGVNIQYF
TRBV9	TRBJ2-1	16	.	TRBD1	TGTGCCAGCAGCCTGCAGGGGGTAGTATCCTACAATGAGCAGTTCTTC	CASSLQGVVSYNEQFF
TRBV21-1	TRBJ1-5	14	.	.	TGTGCCAGCAGCCTCGGTTCACGCAATCAGCCCCAGCATTTT	CASSLGSRNQPQHF
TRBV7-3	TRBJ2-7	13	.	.	TGTGCCAGCAGCCACGGGGTCGAGTACGAGCAGTACTTC	CASSHGVEYEQYF
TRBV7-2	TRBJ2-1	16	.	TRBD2	TGTGCCAGCAGCTTACTAGCGGGATTCGGAGGGAATGAGCAGTTCTTC	CASSLLAGFGGNEQFF
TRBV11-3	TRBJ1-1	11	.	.	TGTGCCAGCAGCTCGCTCACTGAAGCTTTCTTT	CASSSLTEAFF
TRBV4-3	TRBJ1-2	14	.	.	TGCGCCAGCAGCTCAGCCGGGGCAGGGACTGGCTACACCTTC	CASSSAGAGTGYTF
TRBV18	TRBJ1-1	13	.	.	TGTGCCAGCTCACCACCAATGAACACTGAAGCTTTCTTT	CASSPPMNTEAFF
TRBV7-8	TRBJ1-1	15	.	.	TGTGCCAGCAGCCCAACTTCAAACTTGAACACTGAAGCTTTCTTT	CASSPTSNLNTEAFF
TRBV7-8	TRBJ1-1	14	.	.	TGTGCCAGCAGCCCCCCGGCGTCTGGAGGGGAAGCTTTCTTT	CASSPPASGGEAFF
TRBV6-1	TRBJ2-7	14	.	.	TGTGCCAGCACTAGGGACCGAGCCTCCTACGAGCAGTACTTC	CASTRDRASYEQYF
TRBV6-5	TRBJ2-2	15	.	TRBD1	TGTGCCAGCAGGCCAAGACAGGGGAACACCGGGGAGCTGTTTTTT	CASRPRQGNTGELFF
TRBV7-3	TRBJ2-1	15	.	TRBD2	TGTGCCAGCAGCTTAGGGGGACTAGCAGACAATGAGCAGTTCTTC	CASSLGGLADNEQFF
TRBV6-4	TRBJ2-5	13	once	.	TGTGCCAGCAGTCCTACAGGGCAAGAGACCCAGTACTTC	CASSPTGQETQYF
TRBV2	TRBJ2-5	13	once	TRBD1	TGTGCCACCCTGAGGGGGCTCCGGGAGACCCAGTACTTC	CATLRGLRETQYF
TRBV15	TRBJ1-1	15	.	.	TGTGCCACCAGCAGAGGGGACAACATGAACACTGAAGCTTTCTTT	CATSRGDNMNTEAFF
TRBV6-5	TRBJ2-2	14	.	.	TGTGCCAGCCGCCGGGACGGGAACACCGGGGAGCTGTTTTTT	CASRRDGNTGELFF
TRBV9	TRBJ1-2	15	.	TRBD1	TGTGCCAGCAGCGTGGGACAGACAGGGGCGAAAGGCTACACCTTC	CASSVGQTGAKGYTF
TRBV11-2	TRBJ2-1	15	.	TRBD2	TGTGCCAGCAGCTTAATAGCGGGGGGCTACAATGAGCAGTTCTTC	CASSLIAGGYNEQFF
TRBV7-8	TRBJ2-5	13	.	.	TGTGCCAGCAGCACCGGGCCTAAAGAGACCCAGTACTTC	CASSTGPKETQYF
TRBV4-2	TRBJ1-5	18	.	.	TGTGCCAGCAGCCAAGATGGTTCAGGGGTCATGATCAGGCAGCCCCAGCATTTT	CASSQDGSGVMIRQPQHF
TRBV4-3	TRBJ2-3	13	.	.	TGCGCCAGCAGCCAAGTAGGGGAGAGTGCGCAGTATTTT	CASSQVGESAQYF
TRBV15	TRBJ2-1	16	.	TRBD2	TGTGCCACCAGCCTTTTAGCGGGGACGGGATACAATGAGCAGTTCTTC	CATSLLAGTGYNEQFF
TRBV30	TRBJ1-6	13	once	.	TGTGCCTGGAACGGGGGAGATAATTCACCCCTCCACTTT	CAWNGGDNSPLHF
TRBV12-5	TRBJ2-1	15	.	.	TGTGCTAGTGGTTTGATTGGCGGGGATAAGGATGAGCAGTTCTTC	CASGLIGGDKDEQFF
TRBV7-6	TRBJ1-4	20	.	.	TGTGCCAGCAGCTTAACCCCTACTTTGGCGGGTTCTATGGGTAATGAAAAACTGTTTTTT	CASSLTPTLAGSMGNEKLFF
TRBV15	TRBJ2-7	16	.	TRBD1	TGTGCCACCAGCAGAATCAATATAGGACAGGCATACGAGCAGTACTTC	CATSRINIGQAYEQYF
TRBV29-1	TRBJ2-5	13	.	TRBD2	TGCAGCGTTTTAGCGGGGTGGCAAGCGGCCCAGTACTTC	CSVLAGWQAAQYF
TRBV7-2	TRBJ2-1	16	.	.	TGTGCCAGCAGCTTAGTTCCGGGTGACCGTTCCAATGAGCAGTTCTTC	CASSLVPGDRSNEQFF
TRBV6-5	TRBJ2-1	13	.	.	TGTGCCAGCAGAGCCGACAGTTACAATGAGCAGTTCTTC	CASRADSYNEQFF
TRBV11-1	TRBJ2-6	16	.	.	TGTGCCAGCAGCCCTGAATATGGCTCTGGGGCCAACGTCCTGACTTTC	CASSPEYGSGANVLTF
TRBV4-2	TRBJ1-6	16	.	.	TGTGCCAGCAGCCAAGGGGGGATCGTAGAGGATTCACCCCTCCACTTT	CASSQGGIVEDSPLHF
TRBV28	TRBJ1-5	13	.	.	TGTGCCAGCGGACAGTATAGCAATCAGCCCCAGCATTTT	CASGQYSNQPQHF
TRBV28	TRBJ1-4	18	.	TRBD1	TGTGCAGGCGGGCGGTCAGGGGGTCTTTTTTCAACTAATGAAAAACTGTTTTTT	CAGGRSGGLFSTNEKLFF
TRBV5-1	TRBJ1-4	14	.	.	TGCGCCAGCAGCTTGGGGGCCAAGGGGGAAAAACTGTTTTTT	CASSLGAKGEKLFF
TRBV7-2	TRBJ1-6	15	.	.	TGTGCCAGCAGCCTGGTGAGGGAAAGTGGTTCACCCCTCCACTTT	CASSLVRESGSPLHF
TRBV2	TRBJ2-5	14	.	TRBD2	TGTGCCAGCAGTGAGGTCGGGGGGATGGAGACCCAGTACTTC	CASSEVGGMETQYF
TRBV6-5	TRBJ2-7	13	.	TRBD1	TGTGCCAGCAGCCGGGACAGGGGTATGGAGCAGTACTTC	CASSRDRGMEQYF
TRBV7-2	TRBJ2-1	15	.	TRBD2	TGTGCCAGCAGCTTAGTAGCGGGGGGGAATATTGAGCAGTTCTTC	CASSLVAGGNIEQFF
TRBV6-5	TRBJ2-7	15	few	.	TGTGCCAGCAGTTACTCGAGCAGTTCCCACTACGAGCAGTACTTC	CASSYSSSSHYEQYF
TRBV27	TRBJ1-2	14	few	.	TGTGCCAGCAGTTTATCCGGGAAGGTGAACGGCTACACCTTC	CASSLSGKVNGYTF
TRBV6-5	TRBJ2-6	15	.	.	TGTGCCAGCGAGGATGGGGCGGCTGGGGCCAACGTCCTGACTTTC	CASEDGAAGANVLTF
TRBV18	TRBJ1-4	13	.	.	TGTGCCAGCTCACCACAGGACGGTGAACGACTGTTTTTT	CASSPQDGERLFF
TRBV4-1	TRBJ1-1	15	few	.	TGCGCCAGCAGCCAAGATTGGGGAGTGGGAACTGAAGCTTTCTTT	CASSQDWGVGTEAFF
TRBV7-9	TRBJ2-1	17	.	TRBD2	TGTGCCAGCAGCTCTTTTCGGGGACTAGCGGGGGTTAATGAGCAGTTCTTC	CASSSFRGLAGVNEQFF
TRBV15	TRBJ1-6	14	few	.	TGTGCCACCAGCAGGGGGGGGTCGAGCTCACCCCTCCACTTT	CATSRGGSSSPLHF
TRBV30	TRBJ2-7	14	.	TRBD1	TGTGCCTGGAGTGTGGGGACAGGGATTTACGAGCAGTACTTC	CAWSVGTGIYEQYF
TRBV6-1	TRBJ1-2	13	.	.	TGTGCCAGCAGTGAGGGACTCCTTGGTGGCTACACCTTC	CASSEGLLGGYTF
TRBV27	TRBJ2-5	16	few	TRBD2	TGTGCCAGCAGTTTCGCGAGCGGGGGGGCCCAAGAGACCCAGTACTTC	CASSFASGGAQETQYF
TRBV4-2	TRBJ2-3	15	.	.	TGTGCCAGCAGCCAAGAGGGGTTTAGCACAGATACGCAGTATTTT	CASSQEGFSTDTQYF
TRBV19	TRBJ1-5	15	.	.	TGTGCCAGTAGTATAGGAACGGTGGGGAATCAGCCCCAGCATTTT	CASSIGTVGNQPQHF
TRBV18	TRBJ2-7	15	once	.	TGTGCCAGCTCTCACCAACCGGCGGGGCGATACGAGCAGTACTTC	CASSHQPAGRYEQYF
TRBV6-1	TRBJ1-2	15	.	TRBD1	TGTGCCAGCAGTGAAGCGCGGGGCAGGGGGGCCGGCTACACCTTC	CASSEARGRGAGYTF